This paragraph covers one T cell receptor beta chain sequence. These data belong to a study of blood T cell repertoires in COVID-19. Study-wide context: The study drew acute and convalescent COVID-19 samples from the United States, Italy and Spain. Sources were T cells, B-cell-depleted T cells, or PBMCs; the material itself was cDNA or gDNA.

Per the study methods: Cell counts per sample came from amplifying reference gene primers. Method: immunoSEQ multiplex PCR; TCRdb's copy keeps in-frame clones and lacks some. The DNA was the basis for D and trimming; V, J and clone size are from that table. Of about 80,000 clones in the sample, roughly 79% were seen once. The ends were cut back, 5 bases at V and 11 bases at J, with 15 bases in the middle. The CDR3 has 12 residues. Sequencing was performed on peripheral blood. V and J are TRBV12-3 or TRBV12-4 and TRBJ1-1; D is unresolved. The TCR sequence derives from a human donor in a cohort sampled during active COVID-19. This CDR3 is CASSPLRETAFF. CDR3 DNA: TGTGCCAGCAGTCCTCTCCGGGAGACCGCTTTCTTT.